The present entry profiles one TCR beta chain with its context. Antigen: not known. This entry is derived from a study of T cell responses to AZD1222 COVID-19 vaccine. Per germline, CDR1 MRHNA and CDR2 SNTAGT. This CDR3 comprises 13 residues. V was shortened by 4 bases and J by 5 bases, with 11 bases between the two germline ends. Regarding the study as a whole: Elevations in Spike-specific TCR breadth and depth followed administration of two AZD1222 doses.

Only in-frame clones appear in the TCRdb table, and some are missing; sequencing was by immunoSEQ multiplex PCR. This table holds some 54,000 clones, nearly 90% found once. The source of this sequence is an adult in good health. The chain joins TRBV6-4 to TRBJ1-1; D gene unclear. Here the sequenced sample was peripheral blood, taken on day 0 of AZD1222 vaccination. CDR3 coding DNA: TGTGCCAGCAGTGCTGGGGAGTGGACTGAAGCTTTCTTT. It codes for CASSAGEWTEAFF.